This T cell receptor (beta chain) appears in the sequencing data of a study of blood T cell repertoires in COVID-19. Study-wide background: The United States, Italy and Spain were the sources of the acute and convalescent COVID-19 samples. PBMCs, B-cell-depleted T cells, or T cells were the source of the cDNA or gDNA that made up the material.

In the original analysis: How many nucleated cells were present was estimated from reference gene primer amplification. Profiled with immunoSEQ multiplex PCR; TCRdb holds only in-frame clones, not every one. Clone size and V and J calls were adopted from that table, with D and trimming inferred from the DNA. Of 35,000 to 45,000 clones listed, over 65% are singletons. The specimen was peripheral blood. This receptor was taken from a man aged 55-75 years with active COVID-19.

The CDR3 here is CAISVTGMGTEAFF. For the CDR3, the DNA is TGTGCCATCAGCGTGACAGGGATGGGCACTGAAGCTTTCTTT. The chain carries TRBV10-3 and TRBJ1-1, with 7 bases fitting TRBD1. The CDR3 is made up of 14 amino acids. Trimming at V came to 6 bases and at J to 4 bases, leaving 8 bases not matched to a gene. Germline assignment: CDR1 ENHRY and CDR2 SYGVKD.